One and the same sample provided the 5 T cell receptor beta chains below, sequenced in a study of cytomegalovirus exposure and HLA in healthy donors. Amplification used 60 Vbeta primers and 13 Jbeta primers. Measured with immunoSEQ multiplex PCR; TCRdb has only the in-frame clones, and not every one. Of 100,000 to 150,000 clones listed, over 75% are singletons. Material for sequencing was PBMCs. These receptors came from a human donor in good health.

The chain couples TRBV6-5 to TRBJ2-4; 7 bases line up with TRBD2. V shed 4 bases and J 8 bases; nucleotides not matched to a gene: 11. Per the germline V gene, CDR1 is MNHEY and CDR2 is SVGAGI. The CDR3 covers 15 residues. The CDR3 is CASSSREPGGHIQYF. The CDR3 DNA reads TGTGCCAGCAGTTCCAGGGAGCCGGGAGGTCACATTCAGTACTTC.

Here the CDR3 reads CASSGHLLNEKLFF. The CDR3, as DNA: TGTGCCAGCAGTGGACACCTCCTTAATGAAAAACTGTTTTTT. This chain connects TRBV2 to TRBJ1-4, with unresolved D. The CDR3 extends over 14 amino acids. Between the trimmed V and J ends, which lost 4 bases and 4 bases, there was a span of 10 bases. Germline V gene data show CDR1 as SNHLY and CDR2 as FYNNEI.

The rearrangement links TRBV27 to TRBJ2-6, with D possibly being TRBD2 (6 bases). Trimming left V 7 bases short and J 0 bases short, with 10 bases between. There are 15 residues in the CDR3. The germline gives CDR1 MNHEY, CDR2 SMNVEV (reference sequence). The CDR3 DNA is TGTGCCAGCACTAGCGTTAGCTCTGGGGCCAACGTCCTGACTTTC. The encoded protein is CASTSVSSGANVLTF.

This rearrangement joins TRBV6-4 to TRBJ2-5, with 14 bases aligning to TRBD2. CDR3 size: 15 residues. The V and J ends lost 4 bases and 5 bases, in that order; junction bases with no gene match: 3. Germline lookup yields CDR1 MRHNA and CDR2 SNTAGT. This CDR3 is CASSVGTSGSETQYF. The CDR3 coding sequence is TGTGCCAGCAGTGTCGGGACTAGCGGGAGCGAGACCCAGTACTTC.

This clone turned up a few times. The rearrangement links TRBV7-9 to TRBJ2-5, with 9 bases identical to TRBD1. The DNA end favors TRBJ2-7, so the J call may be wrong. Per germline, CDR1 SEHNR and CDR2 FQNEAQ (reference sequence). The CDR3 sequence is 16 residues long. The CDR3 coding sequence is TGTGCCAGCAGCCCGCAGTGGGGACAGGGCGAAAACGAGCAGTACTTC. It specifies CASSPQWGQGENEQYF.